This entry is about one TCR beta chain. The antigen remains undetermined. The data stem from a study of T cells expressing NK-cell markers. TCRdb reworked the 5' RACE reads into one entry per CDR3 protein, no DNA. This table lists about 260,000 distinct CDR3 sequences. Per germline, CDR1 SGHNT and CDR2 YYREEE (reference sequence). The CDR3 length is 15 residues. Findings and limits, study-wide: The CD3+CD56-NKG2C+ fraction of a few donors was likewise dominated by these clonotypes.

The J gene is TRBJ2-2, the V gene TRBV5-4; the TCRdb call, TRBD1, lacks DNA for checking. This clonotype was obtained from a man aged 18-30 years in good health. Sequencing was done on a sample of blood T cells: a sorted CD56 or NKG2C T cell subset, CD4+ or CD8+ T cells, or bulk PBMC T cells (not recorded which). The CDR3 sequence is CASSFRTANTGELFF.